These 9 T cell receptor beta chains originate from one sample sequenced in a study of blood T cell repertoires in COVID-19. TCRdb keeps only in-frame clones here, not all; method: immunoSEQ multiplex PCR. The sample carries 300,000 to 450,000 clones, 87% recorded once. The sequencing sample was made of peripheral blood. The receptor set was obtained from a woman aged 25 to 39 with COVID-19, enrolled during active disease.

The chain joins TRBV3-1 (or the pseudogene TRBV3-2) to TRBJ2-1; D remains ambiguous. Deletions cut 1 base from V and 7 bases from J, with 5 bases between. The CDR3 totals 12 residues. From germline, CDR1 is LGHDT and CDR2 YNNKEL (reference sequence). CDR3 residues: CASSQVFNEQFF. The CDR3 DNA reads TGTGCCAGCAGCCAAGTATTTAATGAGCAGTTCTTC.

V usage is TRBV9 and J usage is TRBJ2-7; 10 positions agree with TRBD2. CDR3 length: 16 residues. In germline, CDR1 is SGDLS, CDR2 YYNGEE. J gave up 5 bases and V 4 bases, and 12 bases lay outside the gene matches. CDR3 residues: CASSPRPSGSPHEQYF. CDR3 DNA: TGTGCCAGCAGCCCACGTCCTAGCGGGAGTCCCCACGAGCAGTACTTC.

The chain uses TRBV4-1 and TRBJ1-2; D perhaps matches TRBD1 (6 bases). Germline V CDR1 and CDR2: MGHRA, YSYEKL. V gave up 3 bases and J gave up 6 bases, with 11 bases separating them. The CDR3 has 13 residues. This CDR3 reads CASSQQGLNGYTF. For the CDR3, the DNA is TGCGCCAGCAGCCAGCAGGGGTTGAATGGCTACACCTTC.

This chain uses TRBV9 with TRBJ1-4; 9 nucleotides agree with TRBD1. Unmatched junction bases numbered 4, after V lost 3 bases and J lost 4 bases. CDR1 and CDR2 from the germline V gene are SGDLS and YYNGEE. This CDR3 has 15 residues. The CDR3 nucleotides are TGTGCCAGCAGCGGACTGACAGGGGGTAATGAAAAACTGTTTTTT. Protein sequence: CASSGLTGGNEKLFF.

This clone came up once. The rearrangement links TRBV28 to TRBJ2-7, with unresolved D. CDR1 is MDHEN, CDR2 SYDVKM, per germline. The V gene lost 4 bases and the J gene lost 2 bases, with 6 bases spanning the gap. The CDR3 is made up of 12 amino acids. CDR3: CASSYAAYEQYF. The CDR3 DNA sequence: TGTGCCAGCAGTTACGCGGCCTACGAGCAGTACTTC.

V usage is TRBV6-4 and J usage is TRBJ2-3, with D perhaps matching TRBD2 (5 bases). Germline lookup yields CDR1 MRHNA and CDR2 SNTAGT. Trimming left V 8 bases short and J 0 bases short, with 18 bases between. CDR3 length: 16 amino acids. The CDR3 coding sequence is TGTGCCAGCGGACCTGAGGGCGGGCCTAGCACAGATACGCAGTATTTT. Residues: CASGPEGGPSTDTQYF.

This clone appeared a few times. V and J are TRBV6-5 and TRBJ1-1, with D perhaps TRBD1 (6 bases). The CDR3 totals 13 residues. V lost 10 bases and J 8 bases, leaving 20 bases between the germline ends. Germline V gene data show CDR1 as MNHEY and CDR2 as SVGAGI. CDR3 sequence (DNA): TGTGCCACCTCCCTTCGGGGGGCGAGAGAAGCTTTCTTT. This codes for CATSLRGAREAFF.

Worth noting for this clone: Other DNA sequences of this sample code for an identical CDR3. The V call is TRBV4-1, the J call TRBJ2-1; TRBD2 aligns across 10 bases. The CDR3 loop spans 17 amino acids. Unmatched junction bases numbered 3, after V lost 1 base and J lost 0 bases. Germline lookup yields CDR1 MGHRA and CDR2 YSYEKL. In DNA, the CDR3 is TGCGCCAGCAGCCAAGGGACTAGCGGTAGCTCCTACAATGAGCAGTTCTTC. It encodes CASSQGTSGSSYNEQFF.

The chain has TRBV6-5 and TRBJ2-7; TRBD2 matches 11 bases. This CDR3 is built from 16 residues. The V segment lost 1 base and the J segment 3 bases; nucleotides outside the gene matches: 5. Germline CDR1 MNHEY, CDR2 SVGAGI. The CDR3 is CASSYLRLAGYYEQYF. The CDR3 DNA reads TGTGCCAGCAGTTACTTGAGACTAGCGGGATACTACGAGCAGTACTTC.